These 27 T cell receptor beta chains were sequenced from one sample in a study of PD-1 blockade in classical Hodgkin lymphoma (dated by TCRdb to the early 2020s). Library construction relied on the immunoSEQ multiplex PCR assay. In its TCRdb copy, this immuneACCESS table keeps in-frame sequences only and misses some clones. Where compared with another copy, unresolved V genes explain less than half of these, and the others have no known cause. The sample includes tens of thousands of clones, with around 78% observed a single time. The top ten hold approximately 15% of the sample. Reading the label with the study, this specimen's time point is: cycle 2 day 1 (C2D1) of nivolumab. Every trial patient had relapsed following autologous stem cell transplantation, and prior brentuximab vedotin exposure was what differed among cohorts A, B and C. Source: peripheral blood mononuclear cells (PBMCs), taken before the second cycle of nivolumab. All receptors come from a human donor with classical Hodgkin lymphoma.

V is TRBV29-1 and J is TRBJ1-1; D call uncertain. V lost 5 bases to trimming and J lost 2 bases, with 9 bases between them. The CDR3 is 12 residues long. Germline values: CDR1 SQVTM, CDR2 ANQGSEA. The DNA of the CDR3 is TGCAGCGTTATAGCGGACAACACTGAAGCTTTCTTT. Translating it yields CSVIADNTEAFF. Complete variable domain (other parts from reference TRBV29-1 and TRBJ1-1): SAVISQKPSRDICQRGTSLTIQCQVDSQVTMMFWYRQQPGQSLTLIATANQGSEATYESGFVIDKFPISRPNLTFSTLTVSNMSPEDSSIYLCSVIADNTEAFFGQGTRLTVV.

This chain joins TRBV10-1 and TRBJ2-1, with 8 bases fitting TRBD2. This CDR3 has 13 amino acids. In germline, CDR1 is WNHNN, CDR2 SYGVQD (reference sequence). The V and J ends lost 3 bases and 13 bases, in that order; junction bases with no gene match: 8. The CDR3 nucleotides are TGCGCCAGCAGTGAAGGGACTAGTATACCCCAGTTCTTC. It translates to CASSEGTSIPQFF.

The chain uses TRBV19 and TRBJ1-3, with D possibly matching TRBD1 (5 bases). The length of the CDR3 is 17 residues. Trimming cost V 7 bases and J 2 bases, with 21 bases left between them. Germline V gene data show CDR1 as LNHDA and CDR2 as SQIVND (reference sequence). The CDR3 DNA follows: TGTGCCAGTAATCCCAGGGCGGGCCGGGGCACTGGAAACACCATATATTTT. Encoded protein: CASNPRAGRGTGNTIYF.

This clone was detected a few times. The chain joins TRBV10-1 to TRBJ1-2, with a possible D match to TRBD1 (5 bases). Per the germline V gene, CDR1 is WNHNN and CDR2 is SYGVQD (reference sequence). The CDR3 is made up of 13 amino acids. V dropped 4 bases and J dropped 3 bases, with 9 bases sitting between them. This CDR3 reads CASSARVDYGYTF. The CDR3 DNA follows: TGCGCCAGCAGTGCCAGGGTAGACTATGGCTACACCTTC.

The chain recombines TRBV15 with TRBJ2-5; D is unresolved. Germline V gene sequence: CDR1 LNHNV, CDR2 YYDKDF (reference sequence). V was shortened by 6 bases and J by 1 base, with 9 bases between the two germline ends. The CDR3 spans 13 residues. The CDR3: CATRRRSQETQYF. The CDR3 bases are TGTGCCACCAGGCGAAGGTCCCAAGAGACCCAGTACTTC.

This clone came up a few times. V is TRBV7-8 and J is TRBJ2-3; the D is unclear. The germline V gene encodes CDR1 SGHVS and CDR2 FQNEAQ. The V end lost 5 bases, the J end lost 4 bases, and 13 bases lay between the germline ends. CDR3 size: 14 residues. The CDR3 is CASSPQSTPDTQYF. The CDR3, as DNA: TGTGCCAGCAGCCCTCAAAGTACCCCAGATACGCAGTATTTT.

J is TRBJ1-1 and V is TRBV7-9; possible D gene TRBD1, 6 bases. The CDR3 extends over 15 amino acids. V gave up 5 bases and J gave up 4 bases, with 17 bases separating them. Germline V gene sequence: CDR1 SEHNR, CDR2 FQNEAQ (reference sequence). CDR3 nucleotide sequence: TGTGCCAGCAGCCCAGGGGAAGGGGGTCGCACTGAAGCTTTCTTT. Protein sequence: CASSPGEGGRTEAFF.

With regard to this clone: Different DNA sequences within this sample yield the same CDR3. The gene calls are TRBV6-6 and TRBJ2-7; the D gene could be TRBD1 or TRBD2 (5 bases each). The V end lost 0 bases, the J end lost 4 bases, and 7 bases lay between the germline ends. Germline V CDR1 and CDR2: MNHNY, SVGAGI (reference sequence). The CDR3 has 13 residues. This chain's CDR3 is CASSYSGEYEQYF. Written as DNA, the CDR3 is TGTGCCAGCAGTTACTCGGGGGAATACGAGCAGTACTTC.

J is TRBJ1-2 and V is TRBV4-1, with D perhaps matching TRBD1 (6 bases). Trimming pared 0 bases from V and 3 bases from J, leaving 14 bases between. The CDR3 is made up of 16 amino acids. In germline, CDR1 is MGHRA, CDR2 YSYEKL. The chain's CDR3 is CASSQDGGGGDYGYTF. CDR3 nucleotides: TGCGCCAGCAGCCAAGATGGCGGGGGGGGCGACTATGGCTACACCTTC.

V and J are TRBV6-5 and TRBJ1-2; D is perhaps TRBD1 (6 bases). Trimming pared 5 bases from V and 3 bases from J, leaving 13 bases between. This CDR3 comprises 14 residues. The V gene's germline CDR1 is MNHEY and CDR2 SVGAGI. CDR3 sequence reads: CASSIRPGDYGYTF. The CDR3 bases are TGTGCCAGCAGTATTCGTCCAGGGGACTATGGCTACACCTTC.

This chain uses TRBV19 with TRBJ1-2; no clear D. Germline V CDR1 and CDR2: LNHDA, SQIVND (reference sequence). The CDR3 has 15 residues. V was clipped by 3 bases and J by 0 bases, with 11 bases between them. The CDR3 sequence is CASSIGLLANYGYTF. As DNA, the CDR3 is TGTGCCAGTAGTATTGGACTTCTAGCTAACTATGGCTACACCTTC.

This clone has only a few counts. CDR3 sequence reads: CASSIGGRASDEQFF. Written as DNA, the CDR3 is TGTGCCAGTAGTATTGGGGGGAGGGCCTCAGATGAGCAGTTCTTC. V and J are TRBV19 and TRBJ2-1, with 7 bases identical to TRBD2. Germline assignment: CDR1 LNHDA and CDR2 SQIVND (reference sequence). This CDR3 is 15 amino acids long. The trim removed 3 bases at V and 8 bases at J, leaving 10 bases unmatched.

The rearrangement uses TRBV6-1 and TRBJ1-3, with a weak D call TRBD1 (5 bases). The germline V gene has CDR1 MNHNS and CDR2 SASEGT. Deletions cut 2 bases from V and 2 bases from J, with 13 bases between. There are 16 residues in the CDR3. The CDR3 region is CASSERPPGAGNTIYF. The CDR3 DNA reads as TGTGCCAGCAGTGAACGCCCGCCGGGGGCTGGAAACACCATATATTTT.

The chain carries TRBV7-8 and TRBJ2-7, with TRBD1 matching over 8 bases. The V gene end was trimmed by 1 base and the J gene end by 2 bases; junction bases not matched to a gene: 7. CDR3 length: 16 amino acids. Looked up from germline, CDR1 is SGHVS and CDR2 is FQNEAQ. CDR3 DNA: TGTGCCAGCAGCTTAGACCGGACAGGGTTACCCTACGAGCAGTACTTC. Amino acid sequence: CASSLDRTGLPYEQYF. Full variable domain (missing parts from reference TRBV7-8 and TRBJ2-7): GAGVSQSPRYKVAKRGQDVALRCDPISGHVSLFWYQQALGQGPEFLTYFQNEAQLDKSGLPSDRFFAERPEGSVSTLKIQRTQQEDSAVYLCASSLDRTGLPYEQYFGPGTRLTVT.

The chain has TRBV9 and TRBJ2-3; the D gene is possibly TRBD2 (6 bases). The CDR3 runs to 14 residues. Germline assignment: CDR1 SGDLS and CDR2 YYNGEE. V lost 1 base, J lost 5 bases, and 11 bases lay in between. CDR3: CASSVRGGRDTQYF. The CDR3 DNA follows: TGTGCCAGCAGCGTAAGGGGAGGACGAGATACGCAGTATTTT.

J is TRBJ2-7 and V is TRBV27; D uncertain. The V gene lost 8 bases and the J gene lost 5 bases, with 7 bases spanning the gap. In germline, CDR1 is MNHEY, CDR2 SMNVEV (reference sequence). The CDR3 sequence is 10 residues long. The DNA of the CDR3 is TGTGCCAGCCTCTTGAACGAGCAGTACTTC. Translated, it gives CASLLNEQYF.

The chain joins TRBV6-6 to TRBJ1-5, with TRBD1 as a possible D gene (6 bases). CDR1 is MNHNY, CDR2 SVGAGI, per germline (reference sequence). This CDR3 has 12 amino acids. V was trimmed by 6 bases and J by 7 bases, leaving 10 bases between them. The CDR3, as DNA: TGTGCCAGCAGCCAGGGGTACCAGCCCCAGCATTTT. Amino acids: CASSQGYQPQHF.

The chain couples TRBV28 to TRBJ2-3; TRBD1 is a possible D gene (6 bases). V lost 6 bases, J lost 0 bases, and 19 bases lay in between. The germline V gene has CDR1 MDHEN and CDR2 SYDVKM. CDR3 length: 17 amino acids. The DNA for the CDR3 is TGTGCCAGCAGACCCGGGTGGACAGATACTAGCACAGATACGCAGTATTTT. Protein sequence: CASRPGWTDTSTDTQYF.

This chain links TRBV28 with TRBJ1-1, with unresolved D. The CDR3 runs 13 residues. CDR1 MDHEN and CDR2 SYDVKM come from the germline V gene. V was trimmed by 6 bases and J by 6 bases, leaving 14 bases between them. DNA of the CDR3: TGTGCCAGCAGCTATCCGAACAGTGCTGAAGCTTTCTTT. Translating it yields CASSYPNSAEAFF.

The V call is TRBV9, the J call TRBJ1-2; D possibly corresponds to TRBD1 (6 bases). The CDR3 contains 14 residues. The V and J ends lost 4 bases and 7 bases respectively, with 17 bases between them. In germline, CDR1 is SGDLS, CDR2 YYNGEE. This CDR3 is CASSPRAQGSGYTF. For the CDR3, the DNA is TGTGCCAGCAGCCCGAGGGCCCAGGGGAGTGGCTACACCTTC.

The V and J genes are TRBV7-2 and TRBJ1-3, with D hard to call. Trimming removed 2 bases from V and 4 bases from J, with 15 bases in between. In germline, CDR1 is SGHTA, CDR2 FQGNSA. There are 16 residues in the CDR3. CDR3 in DNA: TGTGCCAGCAGCTTAAGAGGTACAGCCCAAGGAAACACCATATATTTT. Translation: CASSLRGTAQGNTIYF.

The sample holds a few counts of this clone. Other DNA sequences from this sample encode an identical CDR3 as well. This chain connects TRBV15 to TRBJ1-5; D uncertain. Trimming stripped 0 bases from V and 6 bases from J, with 9 bases between. CDR3 length equals 14 residues. Germline CDR1 is LNHNV and CDR2 is YYDKDF (reference sequence). In nucleotides, the CDR3 is TGTGCCACCAGCAGAGATCCGGCGGGTCAGCCCCAGCATTTT. Its translation is CATSRDPAGQPQHF. The whole variable domain, filled in from reference TRBV15 and TRBJ1-5, reads DAMVIQNPRYQVTQFGKPVTLSCSQTLNHNVMYWYQQKSSQAPKLLFHYYDKDFNNEADTPDNFQSRRPNTSFCFLDIRSPGLGDTAMYLCATSRDPAGQPQHFGDGTRLSIL.

The chain uses TRBV7-9 and TRBJ2-7, with D possibly TRBD1 on 6 matching bases. The CDR3 length is 13 residues. CDR1 is SEHNR, CDR2 FQNEAQ, per germline (reference sequence). The germline V and J ends were trimmed by 0 bases and 7 bases, with 10 bases remaining between them. For the CDR3, the DNA is TGTGCCAGCAGCTTAGCGGCCCAGGGGGAGCAGTACTTC. Residues: CASSLAAQGEQYF. Supplemented by reference TRBV7-9 and TRBJ2-7, the full variable domain reads DTGVSQNPRHKITKRGQNVTFRCDPISEHNRLYWYRQTLGQGPEFLTYFQNEAQLEKSRLLSDRFSAERPKGSFSTLEIQRTEQGDSAMYLCASSLAAQGEQYFGPGTRLTVT.

The chain recombines TRBV28 with TRBJ2-1, with a tentative D call TRBD2 (6 bases). This CDR3 spans 13 amino acids. Germline CDR1 is MDHEN and CDR2 is SYDVKM. Trimming left V 6 bases short and J 6 bases short, with 12 bases between. In DNA, the CDR3 is TGTGCCAGCAGCGTGACTAGTCCCAATGAGCAGTTCTTC. Its protein product is CASSVTSPNEQFF. The full variable domain, its missing parts supplied by reference TRBV28 and TRBJ2-1, is DVKVTQSSRYLVKRTGEKVFLECVQDMDHENMFWYRQDPGLGLRLIYFSYDVKMKEKGDIPEGYSVSREKKERFSLILESASTNQTSMYLCASSVTSPNEQFFGPGTRLTVL.

Turning to this clone: The conserved phenylalanine or tryptophan is not found at the CDR3 terminus, so this likely reflects a read error. The limits of the CDR3 on the DNA are not certain, so only TCRdb's listed CDR3 is given. The chain joins TRBV27 to TRBJ1-4. The CDR3 extends over 9 residues, inclusive of both ends. Germline V lookup: CDR1 MNHEY, CDR2 SMNVEV (reference sequence). CDR3 in amino acids: CASSFPYSG.

This chain links TRBV6-6 with TRBJ1-1, with D maybe TRBD1 (6 bases). V lost 6 bases and J 8 bases, leaving 16 bases between the germline ends. CDR3 length: 13 residues. Germline V gene sequence: CDR1 MNHNY, CDR2 SVGAGI (reference sequence). The CDR3 coding sequence is TGTGCCAGCAGCCTCGACAGGCCGGCAGAAGCTTTCTTT. This encodes CASSLDRPAEAFF.

The rearrangement uses TRBV11-2 and TRBJ2-5, with 7 bases that match TRBD1. V lost 3 bases and J lost 2; bases outside the gene matches: 6. CDR1 and CDR2 from the germline V gene are SGHAT and FQNNGV. This CDR3 has 15 amino acids. This chain's CDR3 is CASSLGTGVQETQYF. CDR3 sequence (DNA): TGTGCCAGCAGCTTGGGCACAGGGGTACAAGAGACCCAGTACTTC.